These 10 T cell receptor beta chains originate from one sample sequenced in a study of metastatic and nonmetastatic thyroid tumors. Patients had received no treatment of any kind before thyroid surgery. TCRdb called clones again from the PCR reads with MiXCR. The sample has several thousand clones; less than 35% are singletons. The specimen sequenced was tumor tissue. The receptors come from a female donor with papillary thyroid cancer or a benign thyroid nodule (not recorded which). Some clones in this sample may be carry-over from other donors' samples.

This chain joins TRBV6-1 and TRBJ2-5, with D hard to call. This CDR3 region has 12 residues. CDR1 is MNHNS, CDR2 SASEGT, per germline. Trimming shortened V by 5 bases and J by 4 bases, and 8 bases separated the two germline ends. The CDR3 reads CASSQVGETQYF. The CDR3 DNA follows: TGTGCCAGCAGTCAGGTGGGAGAGACCCAGTACTTC.

V and J are TRBV12-3 or TRBV12-4 and TRBJ1-2, with 7 nucleotides matching TRBD1. The junction had 2 bases not matched to a gene; V was cut back by 0 bases and J by 7 bases. The CDR3 length is 13 residues. Here the CDR3 DNA reads TGTGCCAGCAGTTTAGCCGACAGGGTTGGCTACACCTTC. Translation gives CASSLADRVGYTF.

Concerning this clone: In the same sample, other DNA sequences code for this CDR3. The chain is built from TRBV20-1 and TRBJ2-5; 10 positions agree with TRBD2. Looked up from germline, CDR1 is DFQATT and CDR2 is SNEGSKA (reference sequence). V dropped 3 bases and J dropped 1; count of bases not matched to a gene: 5. The CDR3 loop spans 15 amino acids. The chain's CDR3 is CSARGTSVGQETQYF. The CDR3, as DNA: TGCAGTGCTAGGGGGACTAGCGTAGGCCAAGAGACCCAGTACTTC.

This clone was seen more than once but under ten times. V usage is TRBV28 and J usage is TRBJ1-1, with a weak D call TRBD1 (6 bases). V dropped 10 bases and J dropped 0 bases, with 15 bases sitting between them. Germline V gene data show CDR1 as MDHEN and CDR2 as SYDVKM. This CDR3 is built from 14 residues. CDR3 nucleotides: TGTGCCACAAAGAGGGGGGATGTGAACACTGAAGCTTTCTTT. This gives the protein CATKRGDVNTEAFF.

This clone was seen a few times. The V gene is TRBV7-3, the J gene TRBJ1-1; D gene unclear. Germline CDR1 is SGHTA and CDR2 is FQGTGA. CDR3 length: 13 residues. V lost 4 bases and J lost 4, with 10 bases in between. In DNA form, the CDR3 reads TGTGCCAGCAGCTCAACTCCGATCACTGAAGCTTTCTTT. Translating gives CASSSTPITEAFF. The whole variable domain, filled in from reference TRBV7-3 and TRBJ1-1, reads GAGVSQTPSNKVTEKGKYVELRCDPISGHTALYWYRQSLGQGPEFLIYFQGTGAADDSGLPNDRFFAVRPEGSVSTLKIQRTERGDSAVYLCASSSTPITEAFFGQGTRLTVV.

This clone is classed as medium-sized (0.01 to 0.1%). The J gene is TRBJ1-2, the V gene TRBV7-9; 12 nucleotides align to TRBD1. Per germline, CDR1 SEHNR and CDR2 FQNEAQ (reference sequence). J was trimmed by 4 bases and V by 5 bases; bases with no gene match: 11. This CDR3 spans 17 amino acids. CDR3 loop: CASSPPGTGGLSYGYTF. CDR3 DNA sequence: TGTGCCAGCAGCCCACCTGGGACAGGGGGCCTCTCCTATGGCTACACCTTC. Full variable domain (remainder filled in from reference TRBV7-9 and TRBJ1-2): DTGVSQNPRHKITKRGQNVTFRCDPISEHNRLYWYRQTLGQGPEFLTYFQNEAQLEKSRLLSDRFSAERPKGSFSTLEIQRTEQGDSAMYLCASSPPGTGGLSYGYTFGSGTRLTVV.

The chain joins TRBV7-3 to TRBJ2-3; D not certain. The CDR3 loop spans 13 amino acids. Germline assignment: CDR1 SGHTA and CDR2 FQGTGA. V lost 6 bases and J 0 bases, leaving 7 bases between the germline ends. CDR3 in amino acids: CASSHGSTDTQYF. CDR3 nucleotides: TGTGCCAGCAGTCATGGGAGCACAGATACGCAGTATTTT.

A word on this clone: A read error may account for a junction end that differs from germline. The chain combines TRBV6-4 with TRBJ2-1, with 11 bases identical to TRBD2. CDR1 is MRHNA, CDR2 SNTAGT, per germline. The CDR3 has 16 residues. The CDR3 DNA sequence: TGTGCCAGCAGTAACACTAGCGGGAGCTCCTACAATGATCAGCTCTTC. This translates into CASSNTSGSSYNDQLF.

The chain has TRBV11-3 and TRBJ2-7; 9 bases are shared with TRBD2. J was trimmed by 4 bases and V by 1 base; bases with no gene match: 2. CDR1 is SGHNT and CDR2 is YENEEA in the germline V gene. This CDR3 contains 14 residues. Here the CDR3 reads CASSLVAGVYEQYF. CDR3 nucleotide sequence: TGTGCCAGCAGCTTAGTAGCGGGAGTGTACGAGCAGTACTTC.

V and J are TRBV5-5 and TRBJ2-7, with 10 nucleotides matching TRBD1. The ends lost 6 bases at V and 1 base at J; junction bases unmatched: 4. The CDR3 sequence is 14 residues long. Germline-derived CDR1 and CDR2 are SGHKS and YYEKEE (reference sequence). This chain's CDR3 is CASIPGQGSYEQYF. In DNA form, the CDR3 reads TGTGCCAGCATCCCGGGACAGGGGTCCTACGAGCAGTACTTC.